The 5 T cell receptor beta chains presented below share a single source sample, sequenced in a study of shared clonotypes between healthy human individuals. Method: immunoSEQ multiplex PCR; TCRdb's copy keeps in-frame clones and lacks some. The data hold approximately 510,000 clones, with approximately 85% observed a single time. The source material was PBMCs. These receptors all stem from a middle-aged woman in good health. Some clones in this sample may be carry-over from other donors' samples.

This sequence joins TRBV5-4 and TRBJ2-7; a weak D match, TRBD1 (5 bases). Looked up from germline, CDR1 is SGHNT and CDR2 is YYREEE (reference sequence). V dropped 3 bases and J dropped 5 bases, with 24 bases sitting between them. This CDR3 is built from 17 residues. In nucleotides, the CDR3 is TGTGCCAGCAGCTCCCCTCCAGGGAACCGCCCAAGCGACGAGCAGTACTTC. This sequence encodes CASSSPPGNRPSDEQYF.

There are a few counts of this clone. J is TRBJ2-7 and V is TRBV7-2; D is uncertain. V dropped 1 base and J dropped 0 bases, with 10 bases sitting between them. Per the germline V gene, CDR1 is SGHTA and CDR2 is FQGNSA. The CDR3 totals 15 residues. CDR3 residues: CASSLDRARSYEQYF. CDR3 DNA sequence: TGTGCCAGCAGCTTAGATCGAGCCCGCTCCTACGAGCAGTACTTC.

V usage is TRBV10-3 and J usage is TRBJ1-4; 8 bases line up with TRBD1. CDR3 size: 13 residues. V gave up 10 bases and J gave up 4 bases; unmatched junction bases: 5. Per germline, CDR1 ENHRY and CDR2 SYGVKD. The CDR3 spells CATSDRDNEKLFF. For the CDR3, the DNA is TGTGCCACCTCGGACAGGGATAATGAAAAACTGTTTTTT.

This clone was seen only a few times. The chain carries TRBV16 and TRBJ2-7; 10 bases match TRBD2. The germline gives CDR1 KGHSY, CDR2 FQNENV. V was pared by 2 bases and J by 3 bases, with 4 bases of the junction left unmatched. The CDR3 contains 15 residues. The CDR3 reads CASSQTSGAYYEQYF. CDR3 sequence (DNA): TGTGCCAGCAGCCAAACTAGCGGGGCGTACTACGAGCAGTACTTC.

The chain combines TRBV6-5 with TRBJ2-7; tentative D call: TRBD1 (6 bases). The CDR3 totals 15 residues. Trimming pared 2 bases from V and 5 bases from J, leaving 16 bases between. Germline V CDR1 and CDR2: MNHEY, SVGAGI. Here the CDR3 reads CASSYTYRGSHEQYF. The CDR3 bases are TGTGCCAGCAGTTACACTTATAGGGGGAGCCACGAGCAGTACTTC.